The T cell receptor (beta chain) under discussion was sequenced for a study of cytomegalovirus exposure and HLA in healthy donors. Study-wide results and caveats: Confirmation was obtained in vitro that a few CMV-associated chains are specific for CMV antigens. A missense DCLRE1C variant was associated with V- and J-gene trimming of TCR beta chains in a later analysis, and an independent cohort replicated the association. Most CMV-associated TCR beta chains appeared HLA-restricted in a later analysis. The availability of immune exposure information extended only to CMV serostatus.

This CDR3 comprises 13 residues. V was clipped by 4 bases and J by 5 bases, with 9 bases between them. In germline, CDR1 is MNHNS, CDR2 SASEGT. For this clone: Its specificity is unknown.

The study ran its PCR with 60 Vbeta and 13 Jbeta primers. Data came from immunoSEQ multiplex PCR; TCRdb stores just in-frame clones and leaves some out. The table includes nearly 200,000 clones, 70% to 80% detected once. Source material: PBMCs. The chain links TRBV6-1 to TRBJ1-5; D is undetermined. The sequence derives from a male donor in good health and CMV-seropositive. The CDR3 loop reads CASSAATDQPQHF. The DNA for the CDR3 is TGTGCCAGCAGTGCTGCAACTGATCAGCCCCAGCATTTT.